Listed below are T cell receptor beta chains from one sample, sequenced in a study of T cell responses to AZD1222 COVID-19 vaccine. Profiling relied on immunoSEQ multiplex PCR, and the TCRdb table lists in-frame clones only, not all of them. The sample yields over 150,000 clones, over 80% seen once. This specimen consisted of peripheral blood, obtained 28 days after the second dose of the MenACWY control vaccine. These receptors all stem from an adult who received the MenACWY meningococcal vaccine as a control. Each CDR3 is given with its conserved first and last residue. A D gene is named only where the DNA matches it firmly. The size field is filled for only some rows; it gives once, few, many or a size class.

clone_size j_call d_call v_call cdr3_length cdr3_aa cdr3_nt
. TRBJ1-6 TRBD1 TRBV15 15 CATSTRQGRSSPLHF TGTGCCACCAGCACCAGACAGGGAAGAAGTTCACCCCTCCACTTT
. TRBJ2-1 . TRBV6-5 14 CASCFGESYNEQFF TGTGCCAGCTGCTTCGGAGAATCCTACAATGAGCAGTTCTTC
. TRBJ2-1 . TRBV6-5 16 CASSYVWDASYNEQFF TGTGCCAGCAGTTATGTCTGGGACGCCTCCTACAATGAGCAGTTCTTC
. TRBJ1-5 . TRBV18 13 CASSPIGGQPQHF TGTGCCAGCTCACCAATCGGGGGTCAGCCCCAGCATTTT
. TRBJ1-1 TRBD1 TRBV2 14 CASTRQGVNTEAFF TGTGCCAGCACCCGACAGGGGGTCAACACTGAAGCTTTCTTT
. TRBJ2-7 TRBD2 TRBV6-5 15 CASSSHAGGPYEQYF TGTGCCAGCAGTTCTCATGCGGGGGGGCCCTACGAGCAGTACTTC
. TRBJ1-1 . TRBV28 14 CASSSASPVTEAFF TGTGCCAGCAGTTCGGCATCCCCGGTGACTGAAGCTTTCTTT
. TRBJ1-3 . TRBV7-2 13 CASSSMRGNTIYF TGTGCCAGCAGCTCGATGCGGGGAAACACCATATATTTT
. TRBJ1-1 . TRBV4-1 15 CASSQERGSHTEAFF TGCGCCAGCAGCCAAGAGAGGGGTTCGCACACTGAAGCTTTCTTT
. TRBJ2-3 . TRBV30 12 CAWNRAADTQYF TGTGCCTGGAACCGGGCGGCGGATACGCAGTATTTT
. TRBJ1-2 . TRBV10-3 14 CAISESGQGSGYTF TGTGCCATCAGTGAGTCGGGGCAGGGGTCTGGCTACACCTTC
. TRBJ1-6 . TRBV28 14 CASSLGRGNSPLHF TGTGCCAGCAGTTTGGGCAGGGGTAATTCACCCCTCCACTTT
once TRBJ1-3 . TRBV5-1 15 CASTPGGYSGNTIYF TGCGCCAGCACCCCCGGGGGGTACTCTGGAAACACCATATATTTT
. TRBJ2-7 TRBD1 TRBV13 14 CASSFGDRGNEQYF TGTGCCAGCAGCTTCGGAGACAGGGGGAACGAGCAGTACTTC
. TRBJ2-7 . TRBV5-6 10 CASSSYEQYF TGTGCCAGCAGCTCCTACGAGCAGTACTTC
. TRBJ1-2 . TRBV10-3 13 CAISQGSNYGYTF TGTGCCATCAGCCAAGGGTCTAACTATGGCTACACCTTC
. TRBJ1-1 . TRBV11-2 13 CASGKGQNTEAFF TGTGCCAGCGGAAAGGGACAGAACACTGAAGCTTTCTTT
. TRBJ1-6 TRBD1 TRBV18 14 CASSPDRGNSPLHF TGTGCCAGCTCACCGGACAGGGGAAATTCACCCCTCCACTTT
once TRBJ1-1 . TRBV7-9 13 CASSLSPSPEAFF TGTGCCAGCAGCTTGTCCCCGAGTCCTGAAGCTTTCTTT
. TRBJ1-6 . TRBV9 14 CASSVVDHNSPLHF TGTGCCAGCAGCGTAGTAGACCACAATTCACCCCTCCACTTT
. TRBJ2-4 . TRBV19 13 CASSLSRITAQYF TGTGCCAGTAGTTTAAGTCGTATCACAGCTCAGTACTTC
. TRBJ2-5 TRBD2 TRBV7-3 14 CASSTGLAGETQYF TGTGCCAGCAGCACGGGACTAGCGGGGGAGACCCAGTACTTC
. TRBJ1-6 . TRBV7-9 15 CASSLGPSEVSPLHF TGTGCCAGCAGCTTAGGGCCGTCGGAGGTTTCACCCCTCCACTTT
. TRBJ2-5 . TRBV18 13 CASSPLPPETQYF TGTGCCAGCTCACCCCTTCCCCCAGAGACCCAGTACTTC
. TRBJ1-1 . TRBV12-3/TRBV12-4 13 CASSHSVNTEAFF TGTGCCAGCAGCCACTCCGTGAACACTGAAGCTTTCTTT